The sequence of this T cell receptor beta chain was determined in a study of post-analysis software for immune sequencing data. Built from TCR beta cDNA, the libraries had unique molecular identifiers in them. One entry per CDR3 protein results from TCRdb running MiXCR on the PCR reads. This table has roughly 400,000 distinct CDR3 sequences, about 40% appearing once. Study results and limitations: The study found significantly lower normalized Chao1 diversity in multiple sclerosis patients than in controls.

About this clonotype itself: Its target is not known. The CDR3 does not close with the conserved phenylalanine or tryptophan, likely indicating a read error.

The specimen was blood. The TCR was taken from a girl aged 2-15 years with multiple sclerosis.

CDR3 DNA sequence: TGCAGCGCCCCGTTGGGACTAGCGGGACATATGGAGCAGTTCTGC. It encodes CSAPLGLAGHMEQFC. V and J are TRBV29-1 and TRBJ2-1; 13 bases match TRBD2. V dropped 7 bases and J dropped 10; count of bases not matched to a gene: 13. Germline V lookup: CDR1 SQVTM, CDR2 ANQGSEA. The CDR3 extends over 15 amino acids.